Listed below are T cell receptor beta chains from one sample, sequenced in a study of beta chain features in type 1 diabetes. Produced via immunoSEQ multiplex PCR; TCRdb's table is partial and in-frame only. The data contain 120,000 to 150,000 clones, around 9.3% of them singletons. The sequencing input was naive CD4+ T cells from blood. These receptors all come from a man aged 18 to 35 in good health. The CDR3 runs from the conserved cysteine through the conserved F or W. The order of the fields is J gene, V gene, CDR3 protein.

j_call: TRBJ2-3; v_call: TRBV2; cdr3_aa: CASFRSGGESTDTQYF
j_call: TRBJ2-4; v_call: TRBV10-1; cdr3_aa: CASSEGGSKNIQYF
j_call: TRBJ1-6; v_call: TRBV9; cdr3_aa: CASSVRQGGVNSPLHF
j_call: TRBJ2-5; v_call: TRBV18; cdr3_aa: CASSASRAGQETQYF
j_call: TRBJ1-5; v_call: TRBV7-2; cdr3_aa: CASSLAGAKGNQPQHF
j_call: TRBJ2-3; v_call: TRBV15; cdr3_aa: CATSRVEKDTQYF
j_call: TRBJ1-4; v_call: TRBV19; cdr3_aa: CASTTGDATNEKLFF
j_call: TRBJ1-4; v_call: TRBV15; cdr3_aa: CATSRDAGDNEKLFF
j_call: TRBJ1-3; v_call: TRBV29-1; cdr3_aa: CSVLVPFGRPSGNTIYF
j_call: TRBJ2-1; v_call: TRBV7-2; cdr3_aa: CASTDRGTYNEQFF
j_call: TRBJ2-1; v_call: TRBV27; cdr3_aa: CASRSRTGPSYNEQFF